Sequencing of this T cell receptor beta chain was carried out in a study of CD8+CD57+ T cells in acquired aplastic anemia. Germline V lookup: CDR1 SGHRS, CDR2 YFSETQ. The CDR3 loop spans 12 amino acids. Trimming stripped 5 bases from V and 3 bases from J, with 8 bases between. Before being chosen for sequencing, patients had shown CD8+CD57+ cell expansion by flow cytometry. Patients had not yet gotten any therapy when their blood was taken for sampling. The study profiled TCR beta VDJ and CDR3 using genomic DNA as template. Using its own MiXCR run on the reads, TCRdb lists one record per CDR3 protein. The table lists around 430,000 distinct CDR3 sequences, over 25% of them singletons, with roughly 0.8% in the top ten.

V gene TRBV5-1 combines with J gene TRBJ1-1; D remains ambiguous. Material for sequencing was sorted CD4+, CD8+, or CD8+CD57+ T cells (not recorded which) from PBMCs. This clonotype originated in a human donor with aplastic anemia. As DNA, the CDR3 is TGCGCCAGCAGGGAAATTGACACTGAAGCTTTCTTT. It yields the protein CASREIDTEAFF.